The T cell receptor beta chain described here comes from a study of glioma-infiltrating T cells (dated by TCRdb to about 2016). A note on the overall study: Glioma tissue, non-neoplastic brain tissue and matched peripheral blood mononuclear cells were used as sources from which TCR alpha- and beta-chain repertoires were sequenced. The paired cohort comprised three low-grade glioma patients, eight primary glioblastoma patients and three non-glioma patients contributing non-neoplastic brain tissue. Each tissue-infiltrating repertoire was compared with the same patient's peripheral blood repertoire to measure divergence between tissue and blood T-cell populations. Broad study findings and their caveats: VJ-independent divergence between tissue and blood was found to be below expectation in non-neoplastic patients but above expectation in all gliomas, particularly low-grade gliomas. Group comparisons were based on small numbers of patients: three non-neoplastic, three low-grade glioma and seven to nine glioblastoma patients. Tissue and blood shared very few CDR3 sequences, a result attributed to high CDR3 diversity and limited sampling.

There are many counts of this clonotype. The target of this receptor is not known. The input lacks base qualities; no much larger clone sits a single base away. TCR alpha and beta CDR3 regions were amplified with the iRepertoire nested amplicon-rescue multiplex PCR (arm-PCR) platform from RNA. For one-step reverse transcription and amplification, roughly 100-450 ng of tissue mRNA or PBMC total RNA was used as input. Following bead purification, Illumina adapters were added through a secondary multiplex PCR, and the libraries were then gel-purified between 200 and 400 bp. The libraries contained internal 6-nucleotide barcodes that were used for demultiplexing. Sequencing of the libraries was done on an Illumina MiSeq using 2x220 or 2x250 nucleotide paired-end reads. The original methods were these. FLASH 1.2.11 was used to merge paired reads, and BWA-MEM then aligned the reads to the GRCh37 human genome before TRA and TRB reads were extracted. For V and J assignment, an IMGT-derived reference of cassette sequences and CDR3 motifs that included pseudogenes was used. Three-frame translation of reads was performed, and productive CDR3s were defined as those with a C...FGXG motif and no stop codons. Clonotypes were defined as unique combinations of V-J cassette pair and CDR3 amino acid sequence. Reads were filtered by Hamming distance, thresholded by each sample's sequence error rate in mapped regions. TCRdb took the public reads, trimmed them with fastp at Q25, ran MiXCR for clone calling and kept in-frame beta chains. All rows with the same CDR3 protein become a single entry with the most common DNA and genes. TCRdb's processing, not the authors' own work, is the source of the V and J calls. The sample table records roughly 120,000 distinct CDR3 sequences; 20% to 30% of these occur just once. About a third of the sample rests with the top ten.

The material sequenced was glioma tissue, nonneoplastic brain tissue, or PBMCs (not recorded which). This receptor was obtained from a human donor with low-grade glioma or glioblastoma, undergoing nonglioma brain surgery, or in good health (not recorded which).

The DNA sequence is as follows: TGTGCCAGCAGTGAAGGACTCTACGAGCAGTACTTC. It encodes CASSEGLYEQYF. The chain is assembled from TRBV2 and TRBJ2-7, with no reliable assignment of the D segment. Taken from cysteine to phenylalanine, the CDR3 has 12 residues. The retained sequence is limited to the CDR3, 36 bases, with the frame set at the first base. The germline V gene specifies SNHLY as CDR1 and FYNNEI as CDR2. The germline ends are 4 bases apart after V is trimmed by 1 base and J by 3 bases.